The subject of this entry is one TCR beta chain. Its antigen is unknown. It may be a read error: a sequence one base away is much more abundant. This entry is derived from a study of T cells in Graves' hyperthyroidism and ophthalmopathy. Template material for amplifying TCR beta CDR3 regions consisted of RNA transcripts. The TCR CDR3 first-round RT-PCR relied on the HTBI primer set. TCRdb re-called the multiplex PCR reads through MiXCR, storing one row per CDR3 protein. The sample gives some 380,000 distinct CDR3 sequences, around an eighth of which show up once; roughly 20% is in the top ten. V was pared by 2 bases and J by 5 bases, with 13 bases between. This CDR3 has 14 amino acids. Looked up from germline, CDR1 is DFQATT and CDR2 is SNEGSKA (reference sequence). The study, taken as a whole, reports: Blood samples included most of the expanded thyroid clonotypes exceeding 0.001.

This TCR was recovered from a man aged 25 to 40 with Graves' hyperthyroidism that later progressed to Graves' ophthalmopathy. The chain carries TRBV20-1 and TRBJ1-5; tentatively, D is TRBD1 (5 bases). Sequenced material: blood. The CDR3 spells CSARSQVDDQPQHF. The CDR3 DNA follows: TGCAGTGCTAGATCACAGGTTGACGATCAGCCCCAGCATTTT.